This passage covers 20 T cell receptor beta chains from one sample sequenced in a study of blood T cell repertoires in COVID-19. Method: immunoSEQ multiplex PCR; TCRdb's copy keeps in-frame clones and lacks some. The table has some 150,000 clones, about 90% seen once. The sequenced material came from peripheral blood. The receptors here all came from a woman between 55 and 75 years old with active or convalescent COVID-19.

The V and J genes are TRBV4-3 and TRBJ2-3; 11 nucleotides line up with TRBD2. Germline CDR1 LGHNA, CDR2 YSLEER. The CDR3 has 16 amino acids. V was clipped by 4 bases and J by 6 bases; unmatched bases: 9. The CDR3 region is CASSPRTSGSFDTQYF. In DNA form, the CDR3 reads TGCGCCAGCAGCCCTCGGACTAGCGGGTCTTTCGATACGCAGTATTTT.

The CDR3 region is CAISYESLSYEQYF. The CDR3 bases are TGTGCCATCAGCTACGAAAGTCTCTCCTACGAGCAGTACTTC. The chain recombines TRBV10-3 with TRBJ2-7; no clear D. This CDR3 has 14 amino acids. Germline CDR1 ENHRY, CDR2 SYGVKD. V lost 6 bases to trimming and J lost 0 bases, with 12 bases between them.

This clone is a singleton in its sample. The chain uses TRBV12-5 and TRBJ1-2; no reliable D call. The ends were cut back, 4 bases at V and 4 bases at J, with 10 bases in the middle. Germline V gives CDR1 LGHNT, CDR2 FRNRAP. This CDR3 is 13 amino acids long. The CDR3 region is CASGSEGSYGYTF. In nucleotides, the CDR3 is TGTGCTAGTGGTTCGGAGGGTAGCTATGGCTACACCTTC.

The chain uses TRBV18 and TRBJ1-1, with no clear D. This CDR3 has 12 residues. The ends were cut back, 6 bases at V and 1 base at J, with 6 bases in the middle. Germline assignment: CDR1 KGHSH and CDR2 LQKENI. CDR3 DNA sequence: TGTGCCAGCTCTACACCGAACACTGAAGCTTTCTTT. Its protein is CASSTPNTEAFF.

V usage is TRBV7-2 and J usage is TRBJ1-1; 8 positions match TRBD1. V was clipped by 5 bases and J by 4 bases; unmatched bases: 6. This CDR3 is built from 14 residues. Germline V gene data show CDR1 as SGHTA and CDR2 as FQGNSA. DNA for the CDR3: TGTGCCAGCAGCCGGACAGGGTTGAGCACTGAAGCTTTCTTT. As protein: CASSRTGLSTEAFF.

The J gene is TRBJ2-1, the V gene TRBV4-1; D is possibly TRBD2 (6 bases). The V gene lost 1 base and the J gene lost 1 base, with 8 bases spanning the gap. There are 15 residues in the CDR3. Per germline, CDR1 MGHRA and CDR2 YSYEKL. The DNA of the CDR3 is TGCGCCAGCAGCCAAGCGGGGGTATCCTACAATGAGCAGTTCTTC. It translates to CASSQAGVSYNEQFF.

V gene TRBV7-3 combines with J gene TRBJ2-3; 7 bases align to TRBD1. There are 15 residues in the CDR3. Germline loops: CDR1 SGHTA, CDR2 FQGTGA. J gave up 2 bases and V 7 bases, and 9 bases lay outside the gene matches. The CDR3 coding sequence is TGTGCCAGCATCCTGAAGGGGGCCTTCACAGATACGCAGTATTTT. Amino acid sequence: CASILKGAFTDTQYF.

The rearrangement links TRBV4-1 to TRBJ1-1, with 12 nucleotides matching TRBD1. The germline CDR1 and CDR2 sequences are MGHRA and YSYEKL. This CDR3 contains 14 residues. J lost 11 bases, V lost 0 bases, and 4 bases had no gene match. CDR3 in DNA: TGCGCCAGCAGCCAAGATGGGGGACAGGGGGCCGCTTTCTTT. Translating it yields CASSQDGGQGAAFF.

For this clone: The same CDR3 is also encoded by other DNA sequences in this sample. The chain employs TRBV2 and TRBJ1-2; D possibly corresponds to TRBD1 (5 bases). The CDR3 is made up of 12 amino acids. The ends were cut back, 4 bases at V and 2 bases at J, with 5 bases in the middle. Germline CDR1 is SNHLY and CDR2 is FYNNEI. The CDR3 nucleotides read TGTGCCAGCAGTGGACAGAACTATGGCTACACCTTC. Translation gives CASSGQNYGYTF.

V gene TRBV7-9 combines with J gene TRBJ2-1, with a tentative D call TRBD2 (6 bases). CDR3 size: 14 residues. V lost 0 bases and J lost 6, with 9 bases in between. CDR1 SEHNR and CDR2 FQNEAQ come from the germline V gene (reference sequence). CDR3: CASSLAPTSNEQFF. The CDR3 bases are TGTGCCAGCAGCTTAGCCCCGACTAGCAATGAGCAGTTCTTC.

V and J are TRBV15 and TRBJ1-4; 9 bases fit TRBD1. CDR3 size: 17 residues. The germline CDR1 and CDR2 sequences are LNHNV and YYDKDF (reference sequence). Unmatched junction bases numbered 12, after V lost 2 bases and J lost 8 bases. This chain's CDR3 is CATSRPGQGPLTEKLFF. The DNA of the CDR3 is TGTGCCACCAGCAGACCTGGACAGGGGCCTCTTACGGAAAAACTGTTTTTT.

V usage is TRBV6-5 and J usage is TRBJ2-1; 12 bases fit TRBD2. Germline CDR1 reads MNHEY; CDR2 reads SVGAGI. CDR3 length: 15 residues. The ends lost 7 bases at V and 6 bases at J; junction bases unmatched: 7. DNA of the CDR3: TGTGCCAGCACCGACGGACTAGCGGGGTTCAATGAGCAGTTCTTC. It encodes CASTDGLAGFNEQFF.

The chain has TRBV18 and TRBJ1-5, with no clear D. This CDR3 region has 15 residues. Germline-derived CDR1 and CDR2 are KGHSH and LQKENI. The V end lost 4 bases, the J end lost 12 bases, and 22 bases lay between the germline ends. The CDR3 region is CASSLWAATLNDQHF. CDR3 DNA sequence: TGTGCCAGCTCACTGTGGGCTGCTACTTTGAATGACCAGCATTTT.

In this sample, this clone turned up once. J is TRBJ2-2 and V is TRBV7-3; D call uncertain. V was pared by 6 bases and J by 0 bases, with 14 bases between. This CDR3 spans 16 amino acids. Germline assignment: CDR1 SGHTA and CDR2 FQGTGA. As DNA, the CDR3 is TGTGCCAGCAGGCCCGGCCTTGGAGCGAACACCGGGGAGCTGTTTTTT. Residues: CASRPGLGANTGELFF.

This rearrangement joins TRBV9 to TRBJ1-6; 11 bases line up with TRBD1. CDR1 is SGDLS, CDR2 YYNGEE, per germline. There are 18 residues in the CDR3. V lost 3 bases, J lost 1 base, and 6 bases stayed unmatched. CDR3 sequence reads: CASSAPGQGASYNSPLHF. CDR3 coding DNA: TGTGCCAGCAGCGCTCCAGGACAGGGGGCTTCCTATAATTCACCCCTCCACTTT.

The sample holds one count of this clone. CDR3 in amino acids: CASRRDRADYGYTF. The CDR3, as DNA: TGTGCCAGTAGGAGGGACAGGGCGGACTATGGCTACACCTTC. V gene TRBV19 combines with J gene TRBJ1-2, with 9 nucleotides matching TRBD1. V trimming: 6 bases; J trimming: 3 bases; junction bases outside the gene matches: 5. CDR3 length: 14 amino acids. Germline lookup yields CDR1 LNHDA and CDR2 SQIVND (reference sequence).

The rearrangement uses TRBV20-1 and TRBJ1-3; D gene ambiguous. Trimming shortened V by 5 bases and J by 16 bases, and 15 bases separated the two germline ends. Germline lookup yields CDR1 DFQATT and CDR2 SNEGSKA (reference sequence). The CDR3 runs to 10 residues. The CDR3 DNA is TGCAGTGCTCCCGTCGGGGATTCTTATTTT. As protein: CSAPVGDSYF.

The genes are TRBV4-3 and TRBJ2-1; tentatively, D is TRBD2 (5 bases). V was cut by 1 base and J by 5 bases, with 6 bases left in between. Germline-derived CDR1 and CDR2 are LGHNA and YSLEER. The CDR3 consists of 13 residues. The DNA for the CDR3 is TGCGCCAGCAGCCAAGGACTAAACAATGAGCAGTTCTTC. Amino acid sequence: CASSQGLNNEQFF.

J is TRBJ2-5 and V is TRBV5-4; 9 bases fit TRBD2. The germline CDR1 and CDR2 sequences are SGHNT and YYREEE (reference sequence). CDR3 length: 18 residues. With V trimmed by 4 bases and J by 4 bases, 17 bases remained unmatched. The CDR3 is CASSIRLSGGGALETQYF. The CDR3 DNA sequence: TGTGCCAGCAGCATCAGACTTTCGGGCGGGGGGGCCTTAGAGACCCAGTACTTC.

Turning to this clone: At one boundary the junction diverges from the germline segment, which might be a read error. This chain joins TRBV11-1 and TRBJ2-7; TRBD1 is a possible D gene (5 bases). Per germline, CDR1 SGHAT and CDR2 FQDESV (reference sequence). CDR3 length: 14 residues. CDR3 in DNA: TGTGCCAGCACCTTATCAGGGATTTCCTACGAGCAGTACTTC. It translates to CASTLSGISYEQYF.